The following is a TCR beta chain sequence with its context. The source of the sample is a study of blood T cells in healthy people across ages. PCR was performed a second time for about 6 to 11 cycles using a sample-barcoded 5' primer and a J-beta primer mix. TCRdb passed the 5' RACE reads through MiXCR, listing each CDR3 protein once. The table lists about 1 million distinct CDR3 sequences, 40% to 45% of them singletons, with under 20% in the top ten. Germline V gene sequence: CDR1 SQVTM, CDR2 ANQGSEA. The CDR3 consists of 16 residues. With 1 base removed from V and 7 bases from J, the gap between germline ends came to 22 bases.

Sequencing was performed on blood. The chain employs TRBV29-1 and TRBJ1-2, with a tentative D call TRBD1 (6 bases). The sequence came from a woman aged 55-75 years in good health. CDR3 in amino acids: CSVEGKRTALVGGYTF. CDR3 sequence (DNA): TGCAGCGTTGAAGGGAAAAGGACAGCCCTAGTTGGTGGCTACACCTTC. Together with reference TRBV29-1 and TRBJ1-2, the CDR3 gives the full variable domain: SAVISQKPSRDICQRGTSLTIQCQVDSQVTMMFWYRQQPGQSLTLIATANQGSEATYESGFVIDKFPISRPNLTFSTLTVSNMSPEDSSIYLCSVEGKRTALVGGYTFGSGTRLTVV.